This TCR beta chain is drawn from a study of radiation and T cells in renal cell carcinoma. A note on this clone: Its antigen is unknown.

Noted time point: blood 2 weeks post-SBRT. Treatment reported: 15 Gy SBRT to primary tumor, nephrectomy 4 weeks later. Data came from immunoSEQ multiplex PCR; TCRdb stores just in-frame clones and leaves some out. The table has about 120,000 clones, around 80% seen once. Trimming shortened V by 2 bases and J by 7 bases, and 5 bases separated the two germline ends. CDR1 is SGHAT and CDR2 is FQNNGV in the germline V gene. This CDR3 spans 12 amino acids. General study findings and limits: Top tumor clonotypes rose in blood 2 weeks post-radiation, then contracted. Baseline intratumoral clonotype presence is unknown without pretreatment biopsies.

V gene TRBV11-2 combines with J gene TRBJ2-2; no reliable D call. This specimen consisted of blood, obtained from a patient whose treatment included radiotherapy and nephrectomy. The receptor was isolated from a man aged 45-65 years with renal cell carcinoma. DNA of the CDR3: TGTGCCAGCAGCTTATTGGTCGGGGAGCTGTTTTTT. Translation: CASSLLVGELFF.